Presented here are 16 T cell receptor beta chains from one specimen sequenced in a study of shared T cell receptors in the human thymus. Some clones are missing from TCRdb's copy, which holds only in-frame ones; the method was immunoSEQ multiplex PCR. The sample includes roughly 710,000 clones, approximately 85% seen only once; the top ten take roughly 0.01%. The same sample was also used in a study of human thymus T cells.

The source material was thymocytes. Source of these receptors: a girl under three years old with a congenital heart defect.

There are a few counts of this clone. The genes are TRBV4-1 and TRBJ1-3; no definite D call. The germline CDR1 and CDR2 sequences are MGHRA and YSYEKL. The V end was cut by 0 bases, the J end by 0 bases, with 12 bases between. The CDR3 is made up of 17 amino acids. CDR3 in DNA: TGCGCCAGCAGCCAAGACGCGGCGGCGTCCTCTGGAAACACCATATATTTT. Translated, it gives CASSQDAAASSGNTIYF.

The genes are TRBV7-2 and TRBJ1-5; D gene uncertain. Trimming cost V 3 bases and J 0 bases, with 15 bases left between them. Per germline, CDR1 SGHTA and CDR2 FQGNSA. The CDR3 consists of 17 residues. This chain's CDR3 is CASSFSTPEHSNQPQHF. For the CDR3, the DNA is TGTGCCAGCAGCTTCTCCACGCCCGAGCATAGCAATCAGCCCCAGCATTTT.

The chain has TRBV28 and TRBJ2-3, with TRBD2 identical over 13 bases. Germline values: CDR1 MDHEN, CDR2 SYDVKM. This CDR3 has 17 amino acids. Trimming removed 7 bases from V and 1 base from J; junction bases left unmatched: 8. The CDR3 spells CASTGLAGPGGTDTQYF. CDR3 sequence (DNA): TGTGCCAGCACGGGACTAGCGGGGCCCGGAGGCACAGATACGCAGTATTTT.

The chain has TRBV4-1 and TRBJ2-1; 7 positions match TRBD2. The CDR3 extends over 13 amino acids. V dropped 4 bases and J dropped 5; count of bases not matched to a gene: 2. The germline CDR1 and CDR2 sequences are MGHRA and YSYEKL. The CDR3 region has the DNA TGCGCCAGCAGCCTACTAGCGAACAATGAGCAGTTCTTC. Translation gives CASSLLANNEQFF.

The table lists this clone with a count of one. The rearrangement joins TRBV15 to TRBJ1-3, with 9 nucleotides matching TRBD1. V lost 5 bases to trimming and J lost 2 bases; unmatched junction nucleotides: 7. The germline V gene encodes CDR1 LNHNV and CDR2 YYDKDF (reference sequence). The CDR3 runs to 16 residues. CDR3 region: CATSQGWTGAGNTIYF. In DNA form, the CDR3 reads TGTGCCACCAGCCAAGGTTGGACAGGGGCTGGAAACACCATATATTTT.

This clone was detected only a few times. This chain connects TRBV5-6 to TRBJ2-7, with 10 positions matching TRBD1. The length of the CDR3 is 16 residues. Per the germline V gene, CDR1 is SGHDT and CDR2 is YYEEEE. The trim removed 1 base at V and 4 bases at J, leaving 8 bases unmatched. This CDR3 is CASSLMSGQGTYEQYF. The CDR3 DNA reads as TGTGCCAGCAGCTTGATGTCGGGACAGGGGACGTACGAGCAGTACTTC.

The gene calls are TRBV9 and TRBJ1-1; 8 bases agree with TRBD1. CDR1 SGDLS and CDR2 YYNGEE come from the germline V gene. With V trimmed by 8 bases and J by 6 bases, 9 bases remained unmatched. CDR3 length: 13 amino acids. In nucleotides, the CDR3 is TGTGCCAGAAACGGACAGGGAGGGGCTGAAGCTTTCTTT. This codes for CARNGQGGAEAFF.

The rearrangement joins TRBV4-3 to TRBJ2-5; D might be TRBD2 (6 bases). The CDR3 extends over 19 amino acids. Germline CDR1 LGHNA, CDR2 YSLEER. V gave up 2 bases and J gave up 4 bases, with 26 bases separating them. CDR3 region: CASSQTPSHSRGFGETQYF. CDR3 nucleotide sequence: TGCGCCAGCAGCCAAACACCCTCCCACTCGCGGGGATTCGGAGAGACCCAGTACTTC.

The chain uses TRBV7-6 and TRBJ1-1, with D perhaps TRBD1 (5 bases). The V end was cut by 5 bases, the J end by 1 base, with 17 bases between. The CDR3 extends over 16 amino acids. Looked up from germline, CDR1 is SGHVS and CDR2 is FNYEAQ. CDR3 protein: CASSHAGLDENTEAFF. CDR3 coding DNA: TGTGCCAGCAGCCACGCAGGGCTAGATGAGAACACTGAAGCTTTCTTT.

This rearrangement joins TRBV5-6 to TRBJ1-2; 7 positions match TRBD1. From germline, CDR1 is SGHDT and CDR2 YYEEEE. The V segment lost 4 bases and the J segment 8 bases; nucleotides outside the gene matches: 11. The CDR3 runs to 14 residues. The CDR3 spells CASSDARGQGGYTF. The CDR3 coding sequence is TGTGCCAGCAGCGACGCGAGGGGGCAAGGAGGCTACACCTTC.

V and J are TRBV5-5 and TRBJ1-3; a weak D match, TRBD1 (5 bases). Germline values: CDR1 SGHKS, CDR2 YYEKEE (reference sequence). V gave up 4 bases and J gave up 4 bases, with 15 bases separating them. CDR3 length: 15 amino acids. CDR3 nucleotides: TGTGCCAGCAGCCCCGATGGGACTGCAGGAAACACCATATATTTT. Protein sequence: CASSPDGTAGNTIYF.

This clone turned up a few times. The chain recombines TRBV30 with TRBJ1-2; D is ambiguous. The V end was cut by 3 bases, the J end by 8 bases, with 19 bases between. The CDR3 sequence is 14 residues long. Germline V gene data show CDR1 as GTSNPN and CDR2 as SVGIG (reference sequence). The CDR3 loop is CAWRWTRRDHGYTF. Here the CDR3 DNA reads TGTGCCTGGAGATGGACCCGGAGGGATCACGGCTACACCTTC.

This chain uses TRBV9 with TRBJ2-3, with TRBD1 matching 9 bases. Unmatched junction bases numbered 17, after V lost 3 bases and J lost 3 bases. Germline CDR1 reads SGDLS; CDR2 reads YYNGEE. The CDR3 spans 19 residues. CDR3 region: CASSEFRDRVFERTDTQYF. CDR3 bases: TGTGCCAGCAGCGAGTTCCGGGACAGGGTTTTTGAGAGGACAGATACGCAGTATTTT.

This CDR3 is CASSPRTASNTEAFF. In nucleotides, the CDR3 is TGTGCCAGCAGCCCGAGGACTGCTAGTAACACTGAAGCTTTCTTT. The chain joins TRBV7-9 to TRBJ1-1; D is undetermined. The CDR3 is 15 amino acids. Per germline, CDR1 SEHNR and CDR2 FQNEAQ (reference sequence). V lost 5 bases to trimming and J lost 2 bases, with 15 bases between them.

The V gene is TRBV30, the J gene TRBJ1-5; D is perhaps TRBD1 (5 bases). The germline V gene encodes CDR1 GTSNPN and CDR2 SVGIG (reference sequence). The CDR3 is 12 amino acids. Trimming removed 0 bases at V and 5 bases at J, with 5 bases between. The CDR3 loop reads CAWSVQDQPQHF. DNA for the CDR3: TGTGCCTGGAGTGTACAGGATCAGCCCCAGCATTTT.

The chain uses TRBV4-1 and TRBJ2-7, with 8 bases aligning to TRBD1. This CDR3 has 16 amino acids. CDR1 MGHRA and CDR2 YSYEKL come from the germline V gene. V shed 0 bases, J shed 2 bases, and the junction held 6 bases outside the gene matches. This CDR3 reads CASSQESQGAAYEQYF. For the CDR3, the DNA is TGCGCCAGCAGCCAAGAAAGTCAGGGGGCAGCCTACGAGCAGTACTTC.